One sample yielded the 14 T cell receptor beta chains listed below, sequenced in a study of T-cell reconstitution after alpha-beta-depleted transplantation in children. As it was prepared, the TCRbeta library received unique molecular identifiers. TCRdb redid the calling of the PCR reads with MiXCR, one entry per CDR3 protein. The sample holds just under 550,000 distinct CDR3 sequences, about 16% seen once. Sequencing was performed on PBMCs from the stem cell graft donor, taken from the stem cell graft. The source of these receptors is a human donor who donated a stem cell graft to a child with acute lymphoblastic leukemia.

This clonotype was seen a few times. This sequence joins TRBV11-2 and TRBJ2-5; D may be TRBD2 (5 bases). The CDR3 has 15 amino acids. Deletions cut 5 bases from V and 7 bases from J, with 20 bases between. Per the germline V gene, CDR1 is SGHAT and CDR2 is FQNNGV. The CDR3 DNA follows: TGTGCCAGCAGCCATACTTTAGCCGGCGAGGGGACCCAGTACTTC. It encodes CASSHTLAGEGTQYF.

A few counts support this clonotype. The rearrangement links TRBV7-6 to TRBJ2-1, with TRBD1 identical over 8 bases. Germline loops: CDR1 SGHVS, CDR2 FNYEAQ. The CDR3 covers 13 residues. Trimming removed 2 bases from V and 8 bases from J; junction bases left unmatched: 2. CDR3 amino acids: CASSLQGAHEQFF. CDR3 DNA: TGTGCCAGCAGCTTACAGGGGGCCCATGAGCAGTTCTTC.

This clonotype was seen a handful of times. The rearrangement links TRBV19 to TRBJ2-6; D uncertain. The CDR3 loop spans 18 amino acids. Trimming took off 7 bases at V and 2 bases at J, with 21 bases between the two ends. Per the germline V gene, CDR1 is LNHDA and CDR2 is SQIVND (reference sequence). The CDR3 loop is CASNKDFMSFTGANVLTF. In DNA, the CDR3 is TGTGCCAGTAACAAGGATTTCATGTCATTCACTGGGGCCAACGTCCTGACTTTC.

The rearrangement joins TRBV19 to TRBJ1-1; D uncertain. The CDR3 consists of 13 residues. Per germline, CDR1 LNHDA and CDR2 SQIVND (reference sequence). The V and J ends lost 10 bases and 1 base respectively, with 13 bases between them. CDR3 protein: CAIAPTGNTEAFF. CDR3 DNA: TGTGCCATCGCCCCGACTGGGAACACTGAAGCTTTCTTT.

This clonotype occurred many times. The chain is built from TRBV7-2 and TRBJ2-2, with TRBD2 matching over 11 bases. Looked up from germline, CDR1 is SGHTA and CDR2 is FQGNSA. The CDR3 has 16 residues. J lost 3 bases, V lost 2 bases, and 2 bases had no gene match. CDR3 bases: TGTGCCAGCAGCTTAACTAGCGGGAGTTACACCGGGGAGCTGTTTTTT. Translating gives CASSLTSGSYTGELFF. The whole variable domain, remainder taken from reference TRBV7-2 and TRBJ2-2, is GAGVSQSPSNKVTEKGKDVELRCDPISGHTALYWYRQSLGQGLEFLIYFQGNSAPDKSGLPSDRFSAERTGGSVSTLTIQRTQQEDSAVYLCASSLTSGSYTGELFFGEGSRLTVL.

The sample holds a few counts of this clonotype. The chain uses TRBV5-1 and TRBJ2-7; maybe TRBD2 (6 bases). Per germline, CDR1 SGHRS and CDR2 YFSETQ. CDR3 length: 17 amino acids. Trimming shortened V by 0 bases and J by 6 bases, and 22 bases separated the two germline ends. CDR3 region: CASSLGARLLAHSEQYF. CDR3 in DNA: TGCGCCAGCAGCTTGGGGGCCCGACTACTAGCCCACAGCGAGCAGTACTTC.

This clonotype was found a few times. The V call is TRBV10-3, the J call TRBJ1-1; D gene ambiguous. The V and J ends lost 3 bases and 1 base respectively, with 6 bases between them. Germline-derived CDR1 and CDR2 are ENHRY and SYGVKD. The CDR3 is 13 amino acids. CDR3 sequence (DNA): TGTGCCATCAGTGAACAGCAGAACACTGAAGCTTTCTTT. Protein sequence: CAISEQQNTEAFF.

This clonotype was seen a few times. V is TRBV7-2 and J is TRBJ2-3; the D is unclear. The CDR3 is 15 residues long. Germline CDR1 reads SGHTA; CDR2 reads FQGNSA. Trimming left V 1 base short and J 4 bases short, with 12 bases between. CDR3 loop: CASSLEPSRADTQYF. The CDR3, as DNA: TGTGCCAGCAGCTTAGAACCTTCCCGGGCAGATACGCAGTATTTT.

This clonotype was seen more than once but under ten times. V and J are TRBV27 and TRBJ2-7; no clear D gene. Germline values: CDR1 MNHEY, CDR2 SMNVEV (reference sequence). The CDR3 is 13 amino acids. V was clipped by 3 bases and J by 13 bases, with 19 bases between them. The CDR3 protein is CASSLSNSGRSYF. CDR3 in DNA: TGTGCCAGCAGTTTGAGTAATTCGGGCAGGTCCTACTTC.

This clonotype was observed a handful of times. The chain employs TRBV20-1 and TRBJ2-7, with 8 bases that match TRBD1. This CDR3 is 13 amino acids long. V dropped 7 bases and J dropped 2; count of bases not matched to a gene: 7. Germline CDR1 and CDR2: DFQATT and SNEGSKA (reference sequence). The CDR3 is CSVRIQGAYEQYF. The CDR3 bases are TGCAGTGTGAGAATACAGGGGGCCTACGAGCAGTACTTC.

This clonotype was detected only a few times. The CDR3 bases are TGTGCCAGCAGTCCCGGACAGAAACCGGGGGAGACCCAGTACTTC. Translating it yields CASSPGQKPGETQYF. This chain uses TRBV12-3 or TRBV12-4 with TRBJ2-5; maybe TRBD1 (6 bases). The V gene lost 5 bases and the J gene lost 5 bases, with 18 bases spanning the gap. The CDR3 spans 15 residues.

There are a few counts of this clonotype. The chain carries TRBV12-3 or TRBV12-4 and TRBJ1-1; D remains unclear. The CDR3 loop spans 12 amino acids. Trimming pared 2 bases from V and 10 bases from J, leaving 11 bases between. CDR3 residues: CASSLNPLRAFF. As DNA, the CDR3 is TGTGCCAGCAGTTTAAACCCCCTTCGAGCTTTCTTT.

This clonotype appeared a few times. This rearrangement joins TRBV21-1 to TRBJ2-3. TRBV21-1 is reported as a pseudogene. The length of the CDR3 is 16 residues. The DNA for the CDR3 is TGTGCCAGCAGCAAAACATCTGACTGCTGCACAGATACGCAGTATTTT. It encodes CASSKTSDCCTDTQYF.

This clonotype was seen more than once but under ten times. The chain carries TRBV3-1 and TRBJ2-1; TRBD2 aligns across 10 bases. The CDR3 is 15 residues long. Germline assignment: CDR1 LGHDT and CDR2 YNNKEL (reference sequence). Trimming at V came to 5 bases and at J to 5 bases, leaving 6 bases not matched to a gene. The CDR3 reads CASSASGSLNNEQFF. CDR3 nucleotide sequence: TGTGCCAGCAGCGCTAGCGGGAGTCTGAACAATGAGCAGTTCTTC.